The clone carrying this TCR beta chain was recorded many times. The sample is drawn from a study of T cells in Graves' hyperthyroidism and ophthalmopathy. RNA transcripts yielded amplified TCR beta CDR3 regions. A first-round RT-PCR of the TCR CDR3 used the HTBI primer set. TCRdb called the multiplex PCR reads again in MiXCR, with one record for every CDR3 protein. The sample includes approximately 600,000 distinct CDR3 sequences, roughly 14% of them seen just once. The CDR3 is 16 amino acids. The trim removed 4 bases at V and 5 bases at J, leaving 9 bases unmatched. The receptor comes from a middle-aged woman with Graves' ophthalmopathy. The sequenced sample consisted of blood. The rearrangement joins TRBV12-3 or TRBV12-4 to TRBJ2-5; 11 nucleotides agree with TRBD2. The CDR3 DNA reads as TGTGCCAGCAGTTCTAGCGGGAGGCTCCCCTGGGAGACCCAGTACTTC. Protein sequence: CASSSSGRLPWETQYF.